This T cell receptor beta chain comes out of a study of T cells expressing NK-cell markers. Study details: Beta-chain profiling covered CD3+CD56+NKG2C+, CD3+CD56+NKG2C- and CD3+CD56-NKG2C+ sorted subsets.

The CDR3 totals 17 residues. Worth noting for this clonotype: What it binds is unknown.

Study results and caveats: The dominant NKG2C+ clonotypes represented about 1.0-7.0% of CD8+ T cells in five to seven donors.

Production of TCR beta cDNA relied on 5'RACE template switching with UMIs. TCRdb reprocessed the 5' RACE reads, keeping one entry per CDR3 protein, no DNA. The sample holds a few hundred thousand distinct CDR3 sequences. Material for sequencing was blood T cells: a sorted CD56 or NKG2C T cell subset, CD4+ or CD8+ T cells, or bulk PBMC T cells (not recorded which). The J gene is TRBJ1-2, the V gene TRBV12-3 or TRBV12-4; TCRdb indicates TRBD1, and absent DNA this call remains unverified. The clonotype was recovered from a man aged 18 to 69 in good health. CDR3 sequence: CASSPGQGVSANYGYTF.